This TCR beta chain was documented in a study of a mutant IDH1 vaccine in newly diagnosed glioma. Across the study: Vaccination started 4-6 weeks after radiotherapy alone, or with temozolomide cycles. Treated patients had a mean age of around 40 years and a sex split that was around 60% male and roughly 40% female. Radiotherapy, temozolomide, or both had been given previously, and both were given to most. Visits designated V12 and V13 were conducted at weeks 35 and 47, respectively.

About this clone: Its antigen is not known.

Stated time point: week 47, end of study. A single vaccine dose contained 300 ug of mutant IDH1 20-mer peptide, and topical imiquimod was used with it. The assay was immunoSEQ multiplex PCR, and TCRdb's table has in-frame clones only and misses some. The sample records about 56,000 clones, around 75% being singletons. The material was PBMCs, obtained from a glioma patient whose treatment included an IDH1 peptide vaccine. This sequence was found in a man aged 45-65 years with glioma.

CDR3 coding DNA: TGTGCCAGCAGCGAGGGACAGGCTTTGAACACTGAAGCTTTCTTT. The encoded protein is CASSEGQALNTEAFF. This chain links TRBV7-8 with TRBJ1-1; 8 nucleotides line up with TRBD1. This CDR3 comprises 15 residues. Trimming at V came to 5 bases and at J to 0 bases, leaving 5 bases not matched to a gene. Germline V gene data show CDR1 as SGHVS and CDR2 as FQNEAQ.